The present TCR beta chain was sequenced within a study of T-cell memory formation after mild COVID-19. Study summary: There were largely donor-specific TCR clusters.

cDNA libraries for TCR alpha and TCR beta, carrying sample barcodes and UMIs, came from 5'RACE with constant-segment primers. TCRdb called the 5' RACE reads again in MiXCR, with one record for every CDR3 protein. Among roughly 400,000 distinct CDR3 sequences listed, roughly 17% were seen once. CDR3 length: 16 amino acids. From germline, CDR1 is MNHEY and CDR2 SVGEGT. The V end lost 6 bases, the J end lost 4 bases, and 18 bases lay between the germline ends. About this clonotype itself: The antigen is undetermined.

Study-level results: Of the contracting clones, CD4+ ones lay mainly in CM and EM, and CD8+ ones in EMRA. Second-wave clones with a day 37 peak had unconfirmed SARS-CoV-2 specificity.

This TCR was sampled from a man aged 18 to 35 who had mild COVID-19 (a few samples of this study predate the infection). Cell type and time point are not known. Sequenced input: PBMCs or a T cell subset sorted from them (not recorded which). The V and J genes are TRBV6-2 or TRBV6-3 and TRBJ2-2; D possibly corresponds to TRBD2 (7 bases). CDR3 DNA: TGTGCCAGCAGCAGAGGGGGGGCTATGAGCACCGGGGAGCTGTTTTTT. Translating it yields CASSRGGAMSTGELFF.